A single T cell receptor (beta chain) is shown here with its context. What it binds is not known. Clones were sequenced by immunoSEQ multiplex PCR, and TCRdb holds only the in-frame ones, with some missing. The table lists tens of thousands of clones, around 94% of them singletons. CDR3 size: 15 residues. The V gene's germline CDR1 is SGHRS and CDR2 YFSETQ. V lost 0 bases and J 1 base, leaving 10 bases between the germline ends. The sample comes from a study of human thymus T cells. Study results and limitations: Thymic and blood repertoires appeared to display a bias in their usage of V and J genes.

Half of the eight donors gave roughly 0.45-1 mL blood during surgery. J is TRBJ1-1 and V is TRBV5-1; D is perhaps TRBD1 (5 bases). The TCR originated in a boy less than two years old with a congenital heart defect but otherwise immunologically healthy. Sequenced: blood. This chain's CDR3 is CASSLGTRANTEAFF. The CDR3 coding sequence is TGCGCCAGCAGCTTGGGGACCAGGGCGAACACTGAAGCTTTCTTT.